Listed here are 20 T cell receptor beta chains from one sample, sequenced in a study of T cell responses to AZD1222 COVID-19 vaccine. The method was immunoSEQ multiplex PCR; TCRdb's version includes in-frame clones alone and lacks a portion of them. The table lists about 84,000 clones, around nine tenths of them singletons, with roughly 1.6% in the top ten. The sample was peripheral blood, taken on day 0 of AZD1222 vaccination. Receptor source: an adult in good health.

The chain is built from TRBV19 and TRBJ1-1; D ambiguous. The germline CDR1 and CDR2 sequences are LNHDA and SQIVND (reference sequence). Trimming took off 3 bases at V and 0 bases at J, with 2 bases between the two ends. This CDR3 comprises 12 residues. The CDR3 DNA is TGTGCCAGTAGTATTCTGAACACTGAAGCTTTCTTT. This translates into CASSILNTEAFF. Supplemented by reference TRBV19 and TRBJ1-1, the full variable domain reads DGGITQSPKYLFRKEGQNVTLSCEQNLNHDAMYWYRQDPGQGLRLIYYSQIVNDFQKGDIAEGYSVSREKKESFPLTVTSAQKNPTAFYLCASSILNTEAFFGQGTRLTVV.

The rearrangement joins TRBV27 to TRBJ1-6; weak D call: TRBD1 (5 bases). The ends were cut back, 5 bases at V and 14 bases at J, with 19 bases in the middle. CDR1 is MNHEY, CDR2 SMNVEV, per germline (reference sequence). CDR3 length: 14 residues. This CDR3 is CASSPDSPGAALHF. In DNA, the CDR3 is TGTGCCAGCAGTCCTGACAGTCCTGGGGCGGCCCTCCACTTT.

The chain uses TRBV4-3 and TRBJ1-2; maybe TRBD1 (6 bases). CDR1 is LGHNA and CDR2 is YSLEER in the germline V gene. The CDR3 runs 14 residues. Trimming left V 0 bases short and J 6 bases short, with 11 bases between. In nucleotides, the CDR3 is TGCGCCAGCAGCCAAGATCCACAGGGCGATGGCTACACCTTC. Its protein product is CASSQDPQGDGYTF.

The rearrangement uses TRBV27 and TRBJ2-5; D is unclear. V lost 6 bases and J lost 3, with 8 bases in between. Germline CDR1 reads MNHEY; CDR2 reads SMNVEV (reference sequence). This CDR3 has 12 amino acids. CDR3 in amino acids: CASSKTKETQYF. In nucleotides, the CDR3 is TGTGCCAGCAGCAAGACCAAAGAGACCCAGTACTTC.

In its sample, this clone was seen once. The chain recombines TRBV3-1 (or the pseudogene TRBV3-2) with TRBJ2-5, with TRBD2 identical over 7 bases. The germline CDR1 and CDR2 sequences are LGHDT and YNNKEL (reference sequence). The length of the CDR3 is 15 residues. Losses at the gene ends were 0 bases for V and 2 bases for J; bases not matched to a gene: 3. Here the CDR3 DNA reads TGTGCCAGCAGCCAAGAAGGCGGGAGACAAGAGACCCAGTACTTC. It codes for CASSQEGGRQETQYF.

V is TRBV5-1 and J is TRBJ1-2; D is perhaps TRBD1 (6 bases). V was shortened by 3 bases and J by 5 bases, with 14 bases between the two germline ends. From germline, CDR1 is SGHRS and CDR2 YFSETQ. The CDR3 is 14 amino acids. The CDR3 here is CASSYRDTSYGYTF. The DNA of the CDR3 is TGCGCCAGCAGCTACCGGGACACCTCATATGGCTACACCTTC. The full variable domain, with the rest looked up from reference TRBV5-1 and TRBJ1-2, is KAGVTQTPRYLIKTRGQQVTLSCSPISGHRSVSWYQQTPGQGLQFLFEYFSETQRNKGNFPGRFSGRQFSNSRSEMNVSTLELGDSALYLCASSYRDTSYGYTFGSGTRLTVV.

The CDR3 coding sequence is TGTGCCAGCAGCCTACTTACGGTTAATAATTCACCCCTCCACTTT. Residues: CASSLLTVNNSPLHF. The J gene is TRBJ1-6, the V gene TRBV7-9; D is unresolved. This CDR3 region has 15 residues. V lost 5 bases and J 5 bases, leaving 13 bases between the germline ends. Germline CDR1 reads SEHNR; CDR2 reads FQNEAQ (reference sequence).

The CDR3 bases are TGTGCCAGCAGCCTTTACAATGAGCAGTTCTTC. This codes for CASSLYNEQFF. This chain uses TRBV6-2 or TRBV6-3 with TRBJ2-1; the D is unclear. The CDR3 length is 11 residues. CDR1 MNHEY and CDR2 SVGEGT come from the germline V gene. V was cut by 6 bases and J by 4 bases, with 4 bases left in between.

V gene TRBV2 combines with J gene TRBJ2-1; 13 bases are shared with TRBD2. The J segment lost 3 bases and the V segment lost 2 bases, leaving 4 bases of the junction unmatched. The CDR3 consists of 17 residues. CDR1 and CDR2 (germline): SNHLY, FYNNEI. The CDR3 loop reads CASSEWGLAGNYNEQFF. CDR3 bases: TGTGCCAGCAGTGAATGGGGACTAGCGGGGAACTACAATGAGCAGTTCTTC.

The rearrangement links TRBV7-2 to TRBJ1-2; 7 bases match TRBD1. CDR1 is SGHTA, CDR2 FQGNSA, per germline. CDR3 length: 13 residues. Trimming removed 5 bases from V and 6 bases from J; junction bases left unmatched: 6. The CDR3 DNA follows: TGTGCCAGCAGCGCTACAGGGGAGAATGGCTACACCTTC. Translating gives CASSATGENGYTF.

The chain has TRBV7-8 and TRBJ2-5; TRBD2 matches at 10 bases. V shed 6 bases, J shed 5 bases, and the junction held 12 bases outside the gene matches. The CDR3 has 16 amino acids. CDR1 SGHVS and CDR2 FQNEAQ come from the germline V gene. The CDR3 bases are TGTGCCAGCAGACGCGGCTCTAGCGGGAGCCAGGAGACCCAGTACTTC. Its protein is CASRRGSSGSQETQYF.

The chain couples TRBV5-1 to TRBJ1-1; TRBD1 aligns across 7 bases. Germline loops: CDR1 SGHRS, CDR2 YFSETQ. V lost 2 bases, J lost 4 bases, and 5 bases stayed unmatched. The CDR3 runs 14 residues. The DNA of the CDR3 is TGCGCCAGCAGCTTTAATGGGGACAGCACTGAAGCTTTCTTT. It yields the protein CASSFNGDSTEAFF.

The chain has TRBV5-8 and TRBJ1-2, with a tentative D call TRBD1 (6 bases). CDR3 length: 14 amino acids. Trimming shortened V by 0 bases and J by 7 bases, and 13 bases separated the two germline ends. Germline lookup yields CDR1 SGHTS and CDR2 YDEGEE. CDR3 in amino acids: CASSLGGHPGGYTF. The CDR3 DNA is TGTGCCAGCAGCTTGGGGGGGCACCCCGGTGGCTACACCTTC.

The chain has TRBV18 and TRBJ2-2; 11 nucleotides match TRBD2. This CDR3 is built from 16 residues. CDR1 is KGHSH, CDR2 LQKENI, per germline. The junction had 6 bases not matched to a gene; V was cut back by 3 bases and J by 6 bases. CDR3 region: CASSPPLAGVPGELFF. DNA of the CDR3: TGTGCCAGCTCACCCCCACTAGCGGGAGTCCCCGGGGAGCTGTTTTTT.

To note about this clone: Other DNA sequences of this sample code for an identical CDR3. The chain uses TRBV7-3 and TRBJ2-1; unclear D gene. Per the germline V gene, CDR1 is SGHTA and CDR2 is FQGTGA. Deletions cut 5 bases from V and 7 bases from J, with 6 bases between. The CDR3 extends over 11 amino acids. CDR3 loop: CASSLGNEQFF. DNA for the CDR3: TGTGCCAGCAGCCTAGGGAATGAGCAGTTCTTC.

The chain joins TRBV7-3 to TRBJ2-2; no firm D call. CDR1 and CDR2 from the germline V gene are SGHTA and FQGTGA. The V gene lost 1 base and the J gene lost 7 bases, with 10 bases spanning the gap. The CDR3 length is 14 residues. The CDR3 is CASSLSTEVGELFF. In DNA form, the CDR3 reads TGTGCCAGCAGCTTAAGTACCGAGGTCGGGGAGCTGTTTTTT.

V usage is TRBV7-2 and J usage is TRBJ1-5; 8 positions agree with TRBD1. V dropped 5 bases and J dropped 7; count of bases not matched to a gene: 10. Per the germline V gene, CDR1 is SGHTA and CDR2 is FQGNSA. There are 15 residues in the CDR3. CDR3 DNA: TGTGCCAGCAGCCCGCCGGACAGGGTTTGGCAGCCCCAGCATTTT. It translates to CASSPPDRVWQPQHF.

V is TRBV5-1 and J is TRBJ2-3; D is undetermined. V lost 4 bases and J 2 bases, leaving 14 bases between the germline ends. The germline CDR1 and CDR2 sequences are SGHRS and YFSETQ. This CDR3 has 15 amino acids. In nucleotides, the CDR3 is TGCGCCAGCAGCGAAACGAGGCCCTCCACAGATACGCAGTATTTT. It specifies CASSETRPSTDTQYF.

The CDR3 reads CASSLSGPRDEKLFF. The CDR3 nucleotides read TGTGCCAGCAGCTTATCGGGGCCGCGAGATGAAAAACTGTTTTTT. The V and J genes are TRBV7-6 and TRBJ1-4; maybe TRBD1 (5 bases). The CDR3 is 15 residues long. V was pared by 2 bases and J by 6 bases, with 13 bases between. Germline V CDR1 and CDR2: SGHVS, FNYEAQ.

V gene TRBV5-6 combines with J gene TRBJ1-5; D is perhaps TRBD1 (5 bases). The CDR3 has 14 amino acids. Germline V gene lookup returns CDR1 SGHDT and CDR2 YYEEEE. V was cut by 3 bases and J by 4 bases, with 11 bases left in between. CDR3 coding DNA: TGTGCCAGCAGCTCCCGGGACCGAAATCAGCCCCAGCATTTT. Translated, it gives CASSSRDRNQPQHF.